This TCR beta chain was retrieved from a study of cytomegalovirus exposure and HLA in healthy donors. With respect to this clone: Its antigen is unidentified.

Despite likely unrecorded immune exposures, the donors were nominally healthy at the time of sampling. This CDR3 region has 15 residues. V lost 2 bases and J lost 4; bases outside the gene matches: 8. Germline CDR1 is MNHEY and CDR2 is SVGAGI. 13 Jbeta primers and 60 Vbeta primers were used for the PCR. Here immunoSEQ multiplex PCR was the method, and the copy in TCRdb shows in-frame clones only, minus some. The sample includes tens of thousands of clones, around nine tenths of them seen just once. The study, taken as a whole, reports: The study carried out a later analysis of TCR beta sequences. It associated 15,000 to 20,000 of them with specific HLA alleles at a false discovery rate of 0.05.

Sequenced input: PBMCs. This sequence joins TRBV6-5 and TRBJ2-7; 7 bases are a match to TRBD1. This clonotype was sampled from a man under 40 in good health and CMV-seropositive. The CDR3 loop reads CASSYPRQGTYEQYF. CDR3 bases: TGTGCCAGCAGTTACCCAAGACAGGGTACTTACGAGCAGTACTTC.